Listed below are T cell receptor beta chains from one sample, sequenced in a study of blood T cell repertoires in COVID-19. The method was immunoSEQ multiplex PCR; TCRdb's version includes in-frame clones alone and lacks a portion of them. The repertoire includes 65,000 to 95,000 clones, around nine tenths of them detected once, and around 10% sits in the top ten. Source material: peripheral blood. The receptors were sampled from a man between 70 and 80 years old with active or convalescent COVID-19. Each CDR3 is given with its conserved first and last residue. D genes are given only for firm matches.

j_call,v_call,d_call,cdr3_length,cdr3_aa,cdr3_nt
TRBJ1-1,TRBV7-9,TRBD1,14,CASSLEGANTEAFF,TGTGCCAGCAGCTTGGAGGGGGCGAACACTGAAGCTTTCTTT
TRBJ2-1,TRBV19,TRBD1,16,CASSILQGEVDNEQFF,TGTGCCAGTAGTATTCTACAGGGGGAGGTTGACAATGAGCAGTTCTTC
TRBJ2-1,TRBV18,NA,17,CASSPFLGGESYNEQFF,TGTGCCAGCTCACCATTCCTCGGCGGGGAATCCTACAATGAGCAGTTCTTC
TRBJ1-2,TRBV2,TRBD1,17,CASRYRDRGSPRYGYTF,TGTGCCAGCAGGTATAGGGACAGGGGTAGTCCTCGCTATGGCTACACCTTC
TRBJ1-5,TRBV18,NA,15,CASSPLGPSNQPQHF,TGTGCCAGCTCACCACTGGGGCCGAGCAATCAGCCCCAGCATTTT
TRBJ2-1,TRBV7-6,TRBD1,15,CASSLKAGGPDEQFF,TGTGCCAGCAGCTTAAAGGCAGGGGGCCCGGATGAGCAGTTCTTC
TRBJ2-2,TRBV7-3,TRBD2,15,CASSYGLAGEGELFF,TGTGCCAGCAGCTATGGACTAGCGGGGGAGGGGGAGCTGTTTTTT
TRBJ2-1,TRBV11-2,TRBD2,14,CASSYGGDYNEQFF,TGTGCCAGCAGCTATGGGGGGGACTACAATGAGCAGTTCTTC
TRBJ1-2,TRBV6-5,NA,13,CASRLTGTYGYTF,TGTGCCAGCAGGTTGACAGGTACCTATGGCTACACCTTC
TRBJ2-7,TRBV5-4,TRBD1,14,CASSRTGASYEQYF,TGTGCCAGCAGCCGGACAGGGGCCTCCTACGAGCAGTACTTC
TRBJ1-2,TRBV9,NA,15,CASSETADSNYGYTF,TGTGCCAGCAGCGAAACAGCGGACTCTAACTATGGCTACACCTTC
TRBJ1-5,TRBV10-3,NA,18,CAISERPWEGRRYQPQHF,TGTGCCATCAGTGAGAGGCCCTGGGAGGGGAGGAGGTATCAGCCCCAGCATTTT